A selection of T cell receptor beta chains follows, all from one sample in a study of T cells after yellow fever vaccination. TCRdb independently ran MiXCR on the 5' RACE reads; one entry per CDR3 protein. The profile shows a few hundred thousand distinct CDR3 sequences, roughly a sixth of them singletons. Sequencing was performed on PBMCs, taken about 5 days after the first yellow fever vaccination. All receptors derive from a man between 18 and 35 years old who received the YFV17D yellow fever vaccine. Each CDR3 is given with its conserved first and last residue. Each record gives: J gene, D gene, V gene, clone size, CDR3 protein, CDR3 DNA. The D gene is left open where the match is weak. Where a row states a size, it is once, few, many or the class of an expanded clone; other rows omit it.

j_gene: TRBJ2-3; d_gene: TRBD2; v_gene: TRBV20-1; abundance: few; CDR3aa: CAGLADTTDTQYF; CDR3nt: TGCGCGGGGCTAGCGGATACCACAGATACGCAGTATTTT
j_gene: TRBJ2-4; d_gene: -; v_gene: TRBV29-1; abundance: many; CDR3aa: CSVVGGENIQYF; CDR3nt: TGCAGCGTAGTTGGGGGTGAAAACATTCAGTACTTC
j_gene: TRBJ2-1; d_gene: TRBD2; v_gene: TRBV4-3; abundance: -; CDR3aa: CASSPCGASGVNEQFF; CDR3nt: TGCGCCAGCAGCCCTTGCGGCGCTAGCGGCGTCAATGAGCAGTTCTTC
j_gene: TRBJ1-1; d_gene: -; v_gene: TRBV21-1; abundance: -; CDR3aa: CASLLGRNGDSDTEAFF; CDR3nt: TGTGCCAGCCTTCTCGGCAGGAACGGTGATTCGGACACTGAAGCTTTCTTT
j_gene: TRBJ1-5; d_gene: -; v_gene: TRBV7-9; abundance: few; CDR3aa: CASSLVGTFTDDQPQHF; CDR3nt: TGTGCCAGCAGCTTAGTTGGAACTTTTACGGACGATCAGCCCCAGCATTTT
j_gene: TRBJ1-1; d_gene: -; v_gene: TRBV9; abundance: few; CDR3aa: CASSVRGANTEAFF; CDR3nt: TGTGCGAGCAGCGTAAGGGGGGCCAACACTGAAGCTTTCTTT
j_gene: TRBJ2-3; d_gene: -; v_gene: TRBV12-3/TRBV12-4; abundance: -; CDR3aa: CASSTQTIGTDTQYF; CDR3nt: TGTGCCAGCAGTACTCAGACGATAGGCACAGATACGCAGTATTTT
j_gene: TRBJ1-4; d_gene: -; v_gene: TRBV5-1; abundance: -; CDR3aa: CASSLATDTTNEKLFF; CDR3nt: TGCGCCAGCAGCTTGGCTACGGATACAACTAATGAAAAACTGTTTTTT
j_gene: TRBJ1-5; d_gene: -; v_gene: TRBV12-3/TRBV12-4; abundance: few; CDR3aa: CASTEGGNSNQPQHF; CDR3nt: TGTGCCAGCACCGAGGGGGGAAATAGCAATCAGCCCCAGCATTTT
j_gene: TRBJ2-1; d_gene: -; v_gene: TRBV10-3; abundance: many; CDR3aa: CAIGDNYNEQFF; CDR3nt: TGTGCCATCGGCGACAACTACAATGAGCAGTTCTTC
j_gene: TRBJ2-1; d_gene: TRBD1; v_gene: TRBV6-5; abundance: -; CDR3aa: CASSYSRGGRDRGRNEQFF; CDR3nt: TGTGCCAGCAGTTACTCGCGTGGGGGCCGGGACAGGGGGCGGAATGAGCAGTTCTTC
j_gene: TRBJ2-7; d_gene: TRBD1; v_gene: TRBV9; abundance: -; CDR3aa: CASSGLQGAASYNEQYF; CDR3nt: TGTGCCAGCAGCGGACTACAGGGGGCTGCCTCCTACAATGAGCAGTACTTC
j_gene: TRBJ2-7; d_gene: TRBD1; v_gene: TRBV6-5; abundance: few; CDR3aa: CASKLTGAYEQYF; CDR3nt: TGTGCCAGCAAGCTTACAGGGGCCTACGAGCAGTACTTC
j_gene: TRBJ1-6; d_gene: -; v_gene: TRBV7-6; abundance: few; CDR3aa: CASSLSTVNNSPLHF; CDR3nt: TGTGCCAGCAGCTTAAGCACAGTGAATAATTCACCCCTCCACTTT
j_gene: TRBJ2-5; d_gene: TRBD2; v_gene: TRBV9; abundance: -; CDR3aa: CASSVYGGAAETQYF; CDR3nt: TGTGCCAGCAGCGTCTACGGGGGGGCCGCTGAGACCCAGTACTTC
j_gene: TRBJ2-5; d_gene: -; v_gene: TRBV30; abundance: -; CDR3aa: CAWRKGFSIETQYF; CDR3nt: TGTGCCTGGAGGAAGGGTTTTTCGATAGAGACCCAGTACTTC